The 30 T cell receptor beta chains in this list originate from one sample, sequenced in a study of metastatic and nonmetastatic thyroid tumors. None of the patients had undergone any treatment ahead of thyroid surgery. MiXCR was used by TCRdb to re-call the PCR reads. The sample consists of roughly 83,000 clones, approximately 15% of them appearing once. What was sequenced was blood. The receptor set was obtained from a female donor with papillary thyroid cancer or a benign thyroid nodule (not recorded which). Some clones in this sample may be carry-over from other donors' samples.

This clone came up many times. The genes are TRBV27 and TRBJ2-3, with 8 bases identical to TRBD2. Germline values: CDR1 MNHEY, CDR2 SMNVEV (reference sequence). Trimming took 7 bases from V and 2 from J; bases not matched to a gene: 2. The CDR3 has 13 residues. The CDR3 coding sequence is TGTGCCAGCAAAGCGGGGGCCACAGATACGCAGTATTTT. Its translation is CASKAGATDTQYF.

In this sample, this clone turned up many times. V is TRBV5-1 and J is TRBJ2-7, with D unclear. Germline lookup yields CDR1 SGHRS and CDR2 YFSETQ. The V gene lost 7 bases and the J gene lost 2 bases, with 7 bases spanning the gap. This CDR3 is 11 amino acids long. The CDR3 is CASRGPYEQYF. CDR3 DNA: TGCGCCAGCCGTGGCCCCTACGAGCAGTACTTC.

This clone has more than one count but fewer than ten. The CDR3 coding sequence is TGTGCCAGCAGTTACAGCGGGTCCCAGGGGAATGAGCAGTTCTTC. It specifies CASSYSGSQGNEQFF. J is TRBJ2-1 and V is TRBV6-6; the D gene could be TRBD1 or TRBD2 (6 bases each). This CDR3 spans 15 amino acids. V lost 2 bases and J lost 7, with 15 bases in between. The V gene's germline CDR1 is MNHNY and CDR2 SVGAGI (reference sequence).

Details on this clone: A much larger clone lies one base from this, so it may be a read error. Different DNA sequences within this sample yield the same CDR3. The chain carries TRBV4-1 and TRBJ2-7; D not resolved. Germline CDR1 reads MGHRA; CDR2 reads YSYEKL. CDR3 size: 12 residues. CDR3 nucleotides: TGCGCCAGCAGTCAAGATGGAGACGAGCAGTACTTC. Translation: CASSQDGDEQYF.

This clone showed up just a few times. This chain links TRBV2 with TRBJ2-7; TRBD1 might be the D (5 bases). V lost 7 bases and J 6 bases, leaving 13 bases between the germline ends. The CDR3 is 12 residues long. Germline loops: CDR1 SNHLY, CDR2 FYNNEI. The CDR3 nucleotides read TGTGCCAGCACTTTGGACAAATCCGAGCAGTACTTC. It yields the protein CASTLDKSEQYF.

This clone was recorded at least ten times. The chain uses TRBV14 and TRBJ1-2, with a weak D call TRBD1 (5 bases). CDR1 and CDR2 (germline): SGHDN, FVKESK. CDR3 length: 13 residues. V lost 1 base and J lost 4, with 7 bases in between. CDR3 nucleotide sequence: TGTGCCAGCAGCCAAGGACAGAGCTATGGCTACACCTTC. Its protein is CASSQGQSYGYTF.

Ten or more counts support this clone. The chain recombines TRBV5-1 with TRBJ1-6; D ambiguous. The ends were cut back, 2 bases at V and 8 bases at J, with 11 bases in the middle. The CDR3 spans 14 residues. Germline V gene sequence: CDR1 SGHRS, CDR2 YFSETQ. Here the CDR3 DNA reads TGCGCCAGCAGCTTAGGAGGGAAGGATTCACCCCTCCACTTT. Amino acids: CASSLGGKDSPLHF.

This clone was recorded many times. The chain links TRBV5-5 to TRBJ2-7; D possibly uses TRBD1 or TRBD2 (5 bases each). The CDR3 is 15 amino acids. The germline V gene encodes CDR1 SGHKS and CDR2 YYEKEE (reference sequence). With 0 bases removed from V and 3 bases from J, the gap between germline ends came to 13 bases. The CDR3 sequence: CASSLVGTVDYEQYF. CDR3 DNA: TGTGCCAGCAGCTTGGTCGGGACGGTTGACTACGAGCAGTACTTC.

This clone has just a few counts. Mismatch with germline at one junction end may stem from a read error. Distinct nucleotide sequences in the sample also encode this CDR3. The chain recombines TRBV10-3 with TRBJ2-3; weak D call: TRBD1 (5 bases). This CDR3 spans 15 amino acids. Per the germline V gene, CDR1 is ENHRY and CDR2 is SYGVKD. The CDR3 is CAISELGQGMDTQYF. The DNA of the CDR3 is TGTGCCATCAGTGAATTGGGTCAGGGAATGGATACTCAGTATTTT.

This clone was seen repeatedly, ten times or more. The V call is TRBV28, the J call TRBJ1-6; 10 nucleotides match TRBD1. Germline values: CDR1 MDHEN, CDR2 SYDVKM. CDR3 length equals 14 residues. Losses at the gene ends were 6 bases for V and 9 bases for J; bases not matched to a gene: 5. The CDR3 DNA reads TGTGCCAGCAGACCGACAGGGGGCGGTTCACCCCTCCACTTT. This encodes CASRPTGGGSPLHF.

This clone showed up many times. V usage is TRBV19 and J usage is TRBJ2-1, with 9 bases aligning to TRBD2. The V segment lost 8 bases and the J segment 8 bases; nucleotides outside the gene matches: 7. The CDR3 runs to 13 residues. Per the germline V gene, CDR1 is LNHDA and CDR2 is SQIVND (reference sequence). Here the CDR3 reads CASGTSTVDEQFF. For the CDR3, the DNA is TGTGCCAGTGGGACTAGCACCGTCGATGAGCAGTTCTTC.

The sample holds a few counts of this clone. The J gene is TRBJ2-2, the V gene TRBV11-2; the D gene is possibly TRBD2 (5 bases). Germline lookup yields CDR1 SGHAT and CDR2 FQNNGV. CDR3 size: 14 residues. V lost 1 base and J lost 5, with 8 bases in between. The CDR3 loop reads CASSLAPGTGELFF. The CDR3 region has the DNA TGTGCCAGCAGCTTAGCACCGGGGACCGGGGAGCTGTTTTTT.

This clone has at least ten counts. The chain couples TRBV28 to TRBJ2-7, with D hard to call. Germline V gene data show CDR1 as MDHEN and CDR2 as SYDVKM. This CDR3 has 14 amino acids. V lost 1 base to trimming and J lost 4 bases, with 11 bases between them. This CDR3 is CASSLSGVPYEQYF. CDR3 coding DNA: TGTGCCAGCAGTTTATCTGGGGTACCGTACGAGCAGTACTTC.

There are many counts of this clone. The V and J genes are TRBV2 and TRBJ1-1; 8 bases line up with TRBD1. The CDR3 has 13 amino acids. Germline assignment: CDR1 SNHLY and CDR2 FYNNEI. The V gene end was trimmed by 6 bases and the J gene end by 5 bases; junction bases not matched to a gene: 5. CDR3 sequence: CASRDRGPTEAFF. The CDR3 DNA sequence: TGTGCCAGCAGAGACAGGGGACCAACTGAAGCTTTCTTT.

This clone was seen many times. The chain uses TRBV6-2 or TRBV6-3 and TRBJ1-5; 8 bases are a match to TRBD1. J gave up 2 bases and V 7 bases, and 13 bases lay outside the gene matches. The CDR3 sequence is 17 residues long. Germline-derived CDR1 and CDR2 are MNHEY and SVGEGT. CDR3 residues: CASNGQGGGLGNQPQHF. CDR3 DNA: TGTGCCAGCAACGGACAGGGAGGTGGACTTGGCAATCAGCCCCAGCATTTT.

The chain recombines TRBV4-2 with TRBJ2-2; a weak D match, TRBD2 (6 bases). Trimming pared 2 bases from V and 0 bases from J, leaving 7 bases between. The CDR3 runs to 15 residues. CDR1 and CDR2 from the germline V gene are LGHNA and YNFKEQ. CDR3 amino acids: CASSQSSANTGELFF. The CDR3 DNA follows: TGTGCCAGCAGCCAATCTAGCGCGAACACCGGGGAGCTGTTTTTT.

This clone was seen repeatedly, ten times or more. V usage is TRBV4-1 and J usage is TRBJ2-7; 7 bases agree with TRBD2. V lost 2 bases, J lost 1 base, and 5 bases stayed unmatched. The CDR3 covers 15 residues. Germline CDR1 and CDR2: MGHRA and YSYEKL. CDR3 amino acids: CASSQLADPSYEQYF. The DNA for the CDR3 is TGCGCCAGCAGCCAACTAGCGGATCCATCCTACGAGCAGTACTTC.

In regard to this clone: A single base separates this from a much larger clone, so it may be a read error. The DNA for the CDR3 is TGCAGTGCTAGGTACACGGTTAACACCTGGGAGCTGTTTTTT. Protein: CSARYTVNTWELFF. The gene calls are TRBV20-1 and TRBJ2-2; D is uncertain. Germline V CDR1 and CDR2: DFQATT, SNEGSKA (reference sequence). The CDR3 spans 14 residues.

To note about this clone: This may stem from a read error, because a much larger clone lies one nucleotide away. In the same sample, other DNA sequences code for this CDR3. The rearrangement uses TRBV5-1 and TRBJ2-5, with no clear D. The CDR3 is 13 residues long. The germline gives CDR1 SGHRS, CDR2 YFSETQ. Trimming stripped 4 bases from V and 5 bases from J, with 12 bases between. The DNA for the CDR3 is TGCGCCAGCAGCCGGCAGGCTTTGGAGACCCAGTACTTC. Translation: CASSRQALETQYF.

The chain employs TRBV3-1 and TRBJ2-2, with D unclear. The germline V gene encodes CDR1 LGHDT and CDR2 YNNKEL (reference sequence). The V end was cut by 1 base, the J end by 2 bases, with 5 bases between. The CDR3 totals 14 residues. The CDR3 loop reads CASSQGINTGELFF. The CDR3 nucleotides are TGTGCCAGCAGCCAAGGAATCAACACCGGGGAGCTGTTTTTT.

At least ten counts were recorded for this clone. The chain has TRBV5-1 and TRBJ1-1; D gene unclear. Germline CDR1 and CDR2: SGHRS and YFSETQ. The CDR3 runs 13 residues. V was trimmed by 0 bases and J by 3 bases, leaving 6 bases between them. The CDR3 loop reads CASSLAAYTEAFF. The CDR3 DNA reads TGCGCCAGCAGCTTGGCCGCTTACACTGAAGCTTTCTTT.

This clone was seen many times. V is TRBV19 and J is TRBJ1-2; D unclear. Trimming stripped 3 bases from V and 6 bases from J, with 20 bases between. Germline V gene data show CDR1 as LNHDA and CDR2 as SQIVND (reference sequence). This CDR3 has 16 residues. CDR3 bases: TGTGCCAGTAGTATCCGAGGAACCCCCCCCAAGGATGGCTACACCTTC. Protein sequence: CASSIRGTPPKDGYTF.

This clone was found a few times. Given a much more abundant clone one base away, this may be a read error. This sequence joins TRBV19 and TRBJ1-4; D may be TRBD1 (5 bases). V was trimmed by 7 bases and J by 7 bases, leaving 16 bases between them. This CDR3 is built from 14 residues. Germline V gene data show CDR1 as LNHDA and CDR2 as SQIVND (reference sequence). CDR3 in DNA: TGTGCCAGTATCGGGGGAGGGGATCCTGAAAAACTGTTTTTT. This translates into CASIGGGDPEKLFF.

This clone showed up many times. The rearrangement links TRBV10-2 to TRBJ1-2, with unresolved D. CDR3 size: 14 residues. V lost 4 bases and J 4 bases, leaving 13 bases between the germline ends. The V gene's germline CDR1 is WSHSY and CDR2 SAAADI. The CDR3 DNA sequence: TGCGCCAGCAGTGGTGGAGTAGATTTCTATGGCTACACCTTC. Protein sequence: CASSGGVDFYGYTF.

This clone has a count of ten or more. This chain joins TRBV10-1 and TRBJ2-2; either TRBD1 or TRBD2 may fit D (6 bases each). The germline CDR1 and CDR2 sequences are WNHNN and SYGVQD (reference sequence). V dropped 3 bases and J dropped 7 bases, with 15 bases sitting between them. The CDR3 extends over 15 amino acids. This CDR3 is CASSESRGHGGELFF. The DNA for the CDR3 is TGCGCCAGCAGTGAATCCCGGGGGCATGGCGGGGAGCTGTTTTTT.

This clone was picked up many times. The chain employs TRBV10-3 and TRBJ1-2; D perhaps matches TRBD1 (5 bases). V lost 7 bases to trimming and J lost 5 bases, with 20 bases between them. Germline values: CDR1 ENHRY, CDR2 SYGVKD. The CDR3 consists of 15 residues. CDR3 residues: CAINKNPDISYGYTF. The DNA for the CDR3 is TGTGCCATCAACAAAAACCCGGACATTTCATATGGCTACACCTTC.

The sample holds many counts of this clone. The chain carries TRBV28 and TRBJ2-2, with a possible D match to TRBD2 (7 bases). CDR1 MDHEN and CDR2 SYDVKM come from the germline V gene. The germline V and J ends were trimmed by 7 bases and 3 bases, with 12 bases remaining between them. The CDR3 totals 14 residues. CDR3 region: CASKGGGDTGELFF. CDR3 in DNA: TGTGCCAGCAAGGGGGGAGGGGACACCGGGGAGCTGTTTTTT.

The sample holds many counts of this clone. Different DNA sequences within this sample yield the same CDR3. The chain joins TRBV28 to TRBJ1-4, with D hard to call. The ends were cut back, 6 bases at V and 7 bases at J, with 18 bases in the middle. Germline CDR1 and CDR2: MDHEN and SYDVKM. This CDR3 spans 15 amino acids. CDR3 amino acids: CASRPRRAGIEKLFF. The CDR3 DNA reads TGTGCCAGCAGACCTCGCCGGGCCGGGATTGAAAAACTGTTTTTT.

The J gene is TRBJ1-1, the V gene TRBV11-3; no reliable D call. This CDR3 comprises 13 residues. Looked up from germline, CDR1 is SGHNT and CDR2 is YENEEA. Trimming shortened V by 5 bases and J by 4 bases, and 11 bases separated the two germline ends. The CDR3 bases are TGTGCCAGCAGCACTACATGGGGCACTGAAGCTTTCTTT. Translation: CASSTTWGTEAFF. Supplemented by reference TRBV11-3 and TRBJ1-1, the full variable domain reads EAGVVQSPRYKIIEKKQPVAFWCNPISGHNTLYWYLQNLGQGPELLIRYENEEAVDDSQLPKDRFSAERLKGVDSTLKIQPAELGDSAVYLCASSTTWGTEAFFGQGTRLTVV.

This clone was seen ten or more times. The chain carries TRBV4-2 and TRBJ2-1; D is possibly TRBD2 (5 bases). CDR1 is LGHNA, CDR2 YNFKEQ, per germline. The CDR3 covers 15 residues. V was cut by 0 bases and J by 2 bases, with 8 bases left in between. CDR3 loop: CASSQDTGTYNEQFF. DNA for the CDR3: TGTGCCAGCAGCCAAGATACGGGGACCTACAATGAGCAGTTCTTC.